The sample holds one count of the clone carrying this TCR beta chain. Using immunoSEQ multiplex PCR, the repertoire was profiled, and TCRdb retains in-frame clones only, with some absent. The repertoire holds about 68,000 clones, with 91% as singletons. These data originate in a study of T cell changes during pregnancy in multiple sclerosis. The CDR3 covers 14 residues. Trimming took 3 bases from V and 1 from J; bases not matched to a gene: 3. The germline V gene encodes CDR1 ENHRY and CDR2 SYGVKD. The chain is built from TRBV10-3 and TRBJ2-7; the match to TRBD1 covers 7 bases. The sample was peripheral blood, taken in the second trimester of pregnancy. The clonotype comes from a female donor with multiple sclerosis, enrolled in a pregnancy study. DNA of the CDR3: TGTGCCATCAGTGAAAACAGGGGTTCCTACGAGCAGTACTTC. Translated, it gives CAISENRGSYEQYF.